These T cell receptor beta chains were read from a single sample in a study of blood T cell repertoires in COVID-19. Here immunoSEQ multiplex PCR was the method, and the copy in TCRdb shows in-frame clones only, minus some. The sample has over 85,000 clones, over 75% seen once. The sample was peripheral blood. The source of these receptors is a human donor with acute or convalescent COVID-19. The donor label of this sample is uncertain. Each CDR3 is given with its conserved first and last residue. The D gene is left open where the match is weak. Size is omitted from some rows. Given values are once, few, many or a class for expanded clones.

V gene: TRBV15; clone size: -; J gene: TRBJ2-7; D gene: TRBD2; CDR3 protein: CATSRVAGGPYEQYF; CDR3 DNA: TGTGCCACCAGCAGAGTAGCGGGGGGACCCTACGAGCAGTACTTC
V gene: TRBV19; clone size: -; J gene: TRBJ2-5; D gene: TRBD1; CDR3 protein: CASSPRQGANQETQYF; CDR3 DNA: TGTGCCAGTAGTCCACGACAGGGCGCCAACCAAGAGACCCAGTACTTC
V gene: TRBV7-9; clone size: -; J gene: TRBJ2-7; D gene: -; CDR3 protein: CASSSDGTPSYYEQYF; CDR3 DNA: TGTGCCAGCAGCTCTGACGGGACTCCATCATACTACGAGCAGTACTTC
V gene: TRBV3-1/TRBV3-2; clone size: -; J gene: TRBJ2-4; D gene: -; CDR3 protein: CASSQDVRVQYF; CDR3 DNA: TGTGCCAGCAGCCAAGATGTGCGGGTTCAGTACTTC
V gene: TRBV14; clone size: -; J gene: TRBJ2-7; D gene: -; CDR3 protein: CASSQVRGREYF; CDR3 DNA: TGTGCCAGCAGCCAAGTTAGAGGCCGAGAGTACTTC
V gene: TRBV4-3; clone size: -; J gene: TRBJ1-2; D gene: -; CDR3 protein: CASSQDRGNYGYTF; CDR3 DNA: TGCGCCAGCAGCCAAGACAGGGGAAACTATGGCTACACCTTC
V gene: TRBV6-5; clone size: few; J gene: TRBJ1-1; D gene: -; CDR3 protein: CASSHLTGMDEAFF; CDR3 DNA: TGTGCCAGCAGTCACTTGACAGGTATGGATGAAGCTTTCTTT
V gene: TRBV30; clone size: -; J gene: TRBJ2-4; D gene: -; CDR3 protein: CAWSAYRAPAKNIQYF; CDR3 DNA: TGTGCCTGGAGTGCCTACAGGGCCCCAGCCAAAAACATTCAGTACTTC
V gene: TRBV28; clone size: -; J gene: TRBJ2-7; D gene: TRBD1; CDR3 protein: CASSKTGTGVWGYEQYF; CDR3 DNA: TGTGCCAGCAGCAAAACCGGGACAGGGGTTTGGGGCTACGAGCAGTACTTC
V gene: TRBV5-8; clone size: -; J gene: TRBJ2-1; D gene: TRBD2; CDR3 protein: CASSLGLAGYNEQFF; CDR3 DNA: TGTGCCAGCAGCTTAGGACTAGCGGGGTACAATGAGCAGTTCTTC
V gene: TRBV6-5; clone size: -; J gene: TRBJ2-1; D gene: -; CDR3 protein: CASLPGSGDYNEQFF; CDR3 DNA: TGTGCCAGCTTACCAGGGTCGGGGGACTACAATGAGCAGTTCTTC
V gene: TRBV5-4; clone size: -; J gene: TRBJ2-6; D gene: -; CDR3 protein: CASSNPGSGANVLTF; CDR3 DNA: TGTGCCAGCAGCAACCCGGGGTCGGGGGCCAACGTCCTGACTTTC
V gene: TRBV3-1/TRBV3-2; clone size: -; J gene: TRBJ2-2; D gene: -; CDR3 protein: CASSQDPGANTGELFF; CDR3 DNA: TGTGCCAGCAGCCAAGATCCGGGAGCGAACACCGGGGAGCTGTTTTTT
V gene: TRBV18; clone size: -; J gene: TRBJ2-7; D gene: -; CDR3 protein: CASSPPVTFPEQYF; CDR3 DNA: TGTGCCAGCTCACCACCGGTGACTTTCCCCGAGCAGTACTTC
V gene: TRBV24-1; clone size: -; J gene: TRBJ1-2; D gene: -; CDR3 protein: CATSDQPQGSLNYGYTF; CDR3 DNA: TGTGCCACCAGTGATCAACCACAGGGTAGTCTTAACTATGGCTACACCTTC
V gene: TRBV5-1; clone size: -; J gene: TRBJ1-3; D gene: TRBD1; CDR3 protein: CASSEGQPGNTIYF; CDR3 DNA: TGCGCCAGCAGTGAGGGACAGCCTGGAAACACCATATATTTT
V gene: TRBV2; clone size: -; J gene: TRBJ1-4; D gene: -; CDR3 protein: CASSGIMEISNEKLFF; CDR3 DNA: TGTGCCAGCAGTGGTATTATGGAGATCAGTAATGAAAAACTGTTTTTT
V gene: TRBV27; clone size: -; J gene: TRBJ1-3; D gene: -; CDR3 protein: CASAGRGNTIYF; CDR3 DNA: TGTGCCAGCGCCGGTCGGGGAAACACCATATATTTT
V gene: TRBV5-5; clone size: -; J gene: TRBJ1-6; D gene: TRBD1; CDR3 protein: CASSLTYGDRYSPLHF; CDR3 DNA: TGTGCCAGCAGCTTGACCTATGGGGACAGGTATTCACCCCTCCACTTT
V gene: TRBV5-1; clone size: -; J gene: TRBJ1-6; D gene: -; CDR3 protein: CASSLTGENNSPLHF; CDR3 DNA: TGCGCCAGCAGCTTGACAGGCGAAAATAATTCACCCCTCCACTTT
V gene: TRBV2; clone size: -; J gene: TRBJ1-5; D gene: -; CDR3 protein: CASTRQNSNQPQHF; CDR3 DNA: TGTGCCAGCACCAGACAGAATAGCAATCAGCCCCAGCATTTT
V gene: TRBV5-3; clone size: -; J gene: TRBJ2-5; D gene: -; CDR3 protein: CARSSGSGEQETQYF; CDR3 DNA: TGTGCCAGAAGCTCCGGATCGGGGGAGCAAGAGACCCAGTACTTC
V gene: TRBV7-9; clone size: once; J gene: TRBJ1-6; D gene: -; CDR3 protein: CASSLGGNSPLHF; CDR3 DNA: TGTGCCAGCAGCCTAGGAGGCAATTCACCCCTCCACTTT
V gene: TRBV29-1; clone size: -; J gene: TRBJ2-5; D gene: TRBD1; CDR3 protein: CSAGPGTGETQYF; CDR3 DNA: TGCAGCGCCGGTCCTGGGACAGGAGAGACCCAGTACTTC
V gene: TRBV10-3; clone size: -; J gene: TRBJ1-2; D gene: TRBD1; CDR3 protein: CAIGGTGEDGYTF; CDR3 DNA: TGTGCCATCGGCGGGACAGGGGAAGATGGCTACACCTTC
V gene: TRBV19; clone size: -; J gene: TRBJ1-5; D gene: -; CDR3 protein: CASSPSGGRGQPQHF; CDR3 DNA: TGTGCCAGTAGCCCCTCGGGGGGGCGGGGGCAGCCCCAGCATTTT
V gene: TRBV29-1; clone size: once; J gene: TRBJ2-7; D gene: -; CDR3 protein: CSTKTGTFGEQYF; CDR3 DNA: TGCAGCACGAAGACAGGGACTTTTGGCGAGCAGTACTTC
V gene: TRBV19; clone size: -; J gene: TRBJ2-6; D gene: TRBD1; CDR3 protein: CASSSAPGQGASGANVLTF; CDR3 DNA: TGTGCCAGTAGTTCAGCTCCGGGACAGGGGGCTAGTGGGGCCAACGTCCTGACTTTC
V gene: TRBV4-3; clone size: -; J gene: TRBJ2-3; D gene: -; CDR3 protein: CASSQETQLASTDTQYF; CDR3 DNA: TGCGCCAGCAGCCAAGAAACCCAACTCGCTAGCACAGATACGCAGTATTTT
V gene: TRBV9; clone size: -; J gene: TRBJ1-4; D gene: -; CDR3 protein: CASSRGVGIEKLFF; CDR3 DNA: TGTGCCAGCAGCCGGGGGGTCGGTATTGAAAAACTGTTTTTT
V gene: TRBV7-9; clone size: -; J gene: TRBJ1-2; D gene: -; CDR3 protein: CASSFNTNYGYTF; CDR3 DNA: TGTGCCAGCAGCTTCAACACGAACTATGGCTACACCTTC
V gene: TRBV5-6; clone size: -; J gene: TRBJ1-6; D gene: TRBD1; CDR3 protein: CASSLEDRGSSPLHF; CDR3 DNA: TGTGCCAGCAGCTTGGAAGACAGGGGAAGTTCACCCCTCCACTTT
V gene: TRBV6-5; clone size: -; J gene: TRBJ1-1; D gene: TRBD1; CDR3 protein: CASRTGNEAFF; CDR3 DNA: TGTGCCAGCAGGACAGGGAATGAAGCTTTCTTT
V gene: TRBV5-8; clone size: -; J gene: TRBJ1-5; D gene: -; CDR3 protein: CASSLEAGSAPEGPQHF; CDR3 DNA: TGTGCCAGCAGCTTGGAAGCCGGGTCGGCTCCCGAGGGGCCCCAGCATTTT
V gene: TRBV11-2; clone size: -; J gene: TRBJ2-7; D gene: TRBD2; CDR3 protein: CASSRSPGRDEQYF; CDR3 DNA: TGTGCCAGCAGCAGGTCGCCAGGGAGGGACGAGCAGTACTTC
V gene: TRBV5-4; clone size: -; J gene: TRBJ1-5; D gene: -; CDR3 protein: CASSLGGSGDQPQHF; CDR3 DNA: TGTGCCAGCAGCTTGGGAGGAAGCGGGGATCAGCCCCAGCATTTT